Described below is a single T cell receptor beta chain sequence and its context. Antigen unknown. The data belong to a study of T cell responses to AZD1222 COVID-19 vaccine. Study conclusions and caveats: Repertoire sampling was restricted to post-peak T cell response timepoints.

Both about-4-week and about-12-week second-dose recipients were combined. Germline trimming cut 7 bases from V and 3 bases from J; bases unmatched to any gene: 8. Germline V gene lookup returns CDR1 SGHTA and CDR2 FQGTGA. The CDR3 is 15 residues long. Produced via immunoSEQ multiplex PCR; TCRdb's table is partial and in-frame only. The sample consists of 150,000 to 200,000 clones, approximately 86% of them appearing once. The genes are TRBV7-3 and TRBJ2-2; 7 bases are a match to TRBD1. This TCR was sampled from an adult who received the AZD1222 COVID-19 vaccine. The input for sequencing was peripheral blood, taken 28 days after the second AZD1222 dose. The CDR3 sequence: CASTDRAGDTGELFF. Here the CDR3 DNA reads TGTGCCAGCACCGACAGGGCCGGTGACACCGGGGAGCTGTTTTTT. Variable domain in full (rest from reference TRBV7-3 and TRBJ2-2): GAGVSQTPSNKVTEKGKYVELRCDPISGHTALYWYRQSLGQGPEFLIYFQGTGAADDSGLPNDRFFAVRPEGSVSTLKIQRTERGDSAVYLCASTDRAGDTGELFFGEGSRLTVL.